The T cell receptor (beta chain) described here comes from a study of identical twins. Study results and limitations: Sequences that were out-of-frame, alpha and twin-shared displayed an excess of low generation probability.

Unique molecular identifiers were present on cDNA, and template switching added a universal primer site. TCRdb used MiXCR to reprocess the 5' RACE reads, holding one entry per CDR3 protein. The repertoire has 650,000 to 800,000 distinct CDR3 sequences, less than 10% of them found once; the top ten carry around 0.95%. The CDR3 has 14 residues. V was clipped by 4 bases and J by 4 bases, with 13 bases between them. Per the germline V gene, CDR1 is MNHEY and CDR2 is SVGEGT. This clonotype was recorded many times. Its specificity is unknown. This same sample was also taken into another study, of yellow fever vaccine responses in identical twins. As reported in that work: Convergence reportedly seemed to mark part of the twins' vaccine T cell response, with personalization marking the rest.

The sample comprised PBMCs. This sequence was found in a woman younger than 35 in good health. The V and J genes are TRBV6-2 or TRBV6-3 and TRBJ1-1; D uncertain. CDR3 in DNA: TGTGCCAGCAGTTCCCAGATAGGGATCACTGAAGCTTTCTTT. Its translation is CASSSQIGITEAFF.